These T cell receptor beta chains were read from a single sample in a study of cytomegalovirus exposure and HLA in healthy donors. Some clones are missing from TCRdb's copy, which holds only in-frame ones; the method was immunoSEQ multiplex PCR. The table lists approximately 300,000 clones, around 86% of them singletons, with roughly 0.8% in the top ten. The sequencing input was PBMCs. These receptors all come from a woman between 18 and 29 years old in good health and CMV-seronegative. The CDR3 runs from the conserved cysteine through the conserved F or W. A D gene is named only where the DNA matches it firmly. Rows give clone size only sometimes, using once, few, many, or a class for an expanded clone.

v_gene,abundance,d_gene,j_gene,CDR3aa,CDR3nt
TRBV25-1,-,TRBD1,TRBJ1-1,CASSEYRGLNTEAFF,TGTGCCAGCAGTGAATACAGGGGGCTTAACACTGAAGCTTTCTTT
TRBV2,-,-,TRBJ1-5,CASSAPKGQGYQPQHF,TGTGCCAGCAGCGCCCCCAAGGGTCAGGGCTATCAGCCCCAGCATTTT
TRBV6-4,-,-,TRBJ2-2,CASSGAHTGELFF,TGTGCCAGCAGTGGGGCGCACACCGGGGAGCTGTTTTTT
TRBV29-1,-,TRBD2,TRBJ2-4,CSERGSGYF,TGCAGCGAGCGGGGTTCTGGGTACTTC
TRBV27,-,TRBD2,TRBJ2-3,CASSLPSGRKADTQYF,TGTGCCAGCAGTTTGCCCAGCGGGAGGAAGGCAGATACGCAGTATTTT
TRBV28,-,-,TRBJ1-2,CASKGGGFEYGYTF,TGTGCCAGCAAAGGGGGAGGGTTCGAGTATGGCTACACCTTC
TRBV9,-,TRBD2,TRBJ2-7,CASSPGGGLSYEQYF,TGTGCCAGCAGCCCCGGCGGGGGGCTGTCCTACGAGCAGTACTTC
TRBV10-3,-,-,TRBJ2-1,CAIQGQGDEQFF,TGTGCCATCCAGGGGCAGGGCGATGAGCAGTTCTTC
TRBV5-1,-,-,TRBJ2-3,CASSSLSGVSTDTQYF,TGCGCCAGCAGCTCCCTTAGCGGAGTGAGCACAGATACGCAGTATTTT
TRBV5-1,-,TRBD2,TRBJ2-7,CASSGALAGITDDSYEQYF,TGCGCCAGCAGCGGAGCTCTAGCGGGTATAACCGACGACTCCTACGAGCAGTACTTC
TRBV11-2,-,TRBD1,TRBJ2-7,CASSPTLSGTGGSRYEQYF,TGTGCCAGCAGCCCCACATTATCCGGGACAGGCGGCAGCCGTTACGAGCAGTACTTC
TRBV19,once,-,TRBJ1-5,CASSQMGAARNQPQHF,TGTGCCAGTAGTCAAATGGGGGCGGCTCGCAATCAGCCCCAGCATTTT
TRBV5-8,-,-,TRBJ2-4,CASSLPSQGPRNIQYF,TGTGCCAGCAGCTTGCCGTCACAGGGCCCAAGAAACATTCAGTACTTC
TRBV15,-,-,TRBJ1-1,CATSRLGTEAFF,TGTGCCACCAGCAGGCTCGGGACTGAAGCTTTCTTT
TRBV5-4,once,TRBD1,TRBJ2-7,CASTNGQGAYEQYF,TGTGCCAGCACCAATGGACAGGGGGCGTACGAGCAGTACTTC
TRBV14,-,TRBD2,TRBJ2-7,CASSQGLAKSSYEQYF,TGTGCCAGCAGCCAAGGACTAGCGAAGAGCTCCTACGAGCAGTACTTC
TRBV29-1,few,-,TRBJ2-5,CSVDRQETQYF,TGCAGCGTTGACAGGCAAGAGACCCAGTACTTC
TRBV6-5,few,-,TRBJ1-2,CASRPFRGYGYTF,TGTGCCAGCAGGCCGTTCAGGGGCTATGGCTACACCTTC
TRBV7-9,-,TRBD2,TRBJ2-3,CASSYPLAGATDTQYF,TGTGCCAGCAGCTACCCATTAGCGGGAGCCACAGATACGCAGTATTTT
TRBV7-9,-,-,TRBJ1-5,CASTPGGDQPQHF,TGTGCCAGCACCCCAGGAGGGGATCAGCCCCAGCATTTT
TRBV10-3,-,TRBD1,TRBJ2-7,CAISEGQGDQQYF,TGTGCCATCAGTGAAGGACAGGGGGATCAGCAGTACTTC
TRBV5-4,-,-,TRBJ1-5,CASSASGGNQPQHF,TGTGCCAGCAGCGCGTCGGGGGGCAATCAGCCCCAGCATTTT
TRBV7-3,-,TRBD2,TRBJ2-1,CASSLNAGGGRNEQFF,TGTGCCAGCAGCTTAAATGCGGGAGGGGGCAGGAATGAGCAGTTCTTC
TRBV15,-,TRBD1,TRBJ1-2,CATSANRGLEGYTF,TGTGCCACCAGCGCCAACAGGGGGCTAGAGGGCTACACCTTC
TRBV2,-,-,TRBJ2-7,CASSENRGQGYEQYF,TGTGCCAGCAGCGAAAATCGGGGACAAGGCTACGAGCAGTACTTC
TRBV9,-,TRBD2,TRBJ2-5,CASSVGAGEWETQYF,TGTGCCAGCAGCGTAGGGGCGGGAGAGTGGGAGACCCAGTACTTC